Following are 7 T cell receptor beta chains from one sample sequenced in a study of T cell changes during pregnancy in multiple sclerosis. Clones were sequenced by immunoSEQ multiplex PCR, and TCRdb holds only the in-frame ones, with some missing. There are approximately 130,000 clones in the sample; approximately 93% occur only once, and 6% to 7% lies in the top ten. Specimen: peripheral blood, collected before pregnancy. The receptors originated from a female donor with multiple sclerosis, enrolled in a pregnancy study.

In nucleotides, the CDR3 is TGTGCCAGCAGTTACAGGGGGCTCCGCGGCTACACCTTC. Encoded protein: CASSYRGLRGYTF. V gene TRBV11-2 combines with J gene TRBJ1-2, with 9 nucleotides matching TRBD1. The germline CDR1 and CDR2 sequences are SGHAT and FQNNGV. V trimming: 6 bases; J trimming: 8 bases; junction bases outside the gene matches: 7. This CDR3 spans 13 amino acids.

CDR3 DNA: TGTGCCAGCAGCTTAGGGGTTTCGGACTACTACAATGAGCAGTTCTTC. It yields the protein CASSLGVSDYYNEQFF. The J gene is TRBJ2-1, the V gene TRBV7-8; weak D call: TRBD2 (6 bases). There are 16 residues in the CDR3. Germline V gene lookup returns CDR1 SGHVS and CDR2 FQNEAQ. Deletions cut 1 base from V and 3 bases from J, with 13 bases between.

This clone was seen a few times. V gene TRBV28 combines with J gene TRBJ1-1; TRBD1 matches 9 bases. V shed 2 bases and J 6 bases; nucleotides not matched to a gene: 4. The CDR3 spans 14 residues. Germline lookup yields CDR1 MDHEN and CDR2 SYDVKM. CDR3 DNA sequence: TGTGCCAGCAGTTTAGGGACAGGGATCGCTGAAGCTTTCTTT. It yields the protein CASSLGTGIAEAFF. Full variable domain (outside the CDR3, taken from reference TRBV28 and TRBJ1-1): DVKVTQSSRYLVKRTGEKVFLECVQDMDHENMFWYRQDPGLGLRLIYFSYDVKMKEKGDIPEGYSVSREKKERFSLILESASTNQTSMYLCASSLGTGIAEAFFGQGTRLTVV.

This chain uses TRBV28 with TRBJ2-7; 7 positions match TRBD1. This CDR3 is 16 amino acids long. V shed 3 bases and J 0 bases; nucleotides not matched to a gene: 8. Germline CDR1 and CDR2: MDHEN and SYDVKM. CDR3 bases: TGTGCCAGCAGTTTCCCGGGACAGTTATCCTCCTACGAGCAGTACTTC. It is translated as CASSFPGQLSSYEQYF.

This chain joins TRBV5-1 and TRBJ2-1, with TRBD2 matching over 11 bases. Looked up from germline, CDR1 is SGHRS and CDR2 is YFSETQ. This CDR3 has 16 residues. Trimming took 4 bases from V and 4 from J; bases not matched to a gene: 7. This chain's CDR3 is CASSATSGGVYNEQFF. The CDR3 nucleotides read TGCGCCAGCAGCGCTACTAGCGGGGGTGTTTACAATGAGCAGTTCTTC.

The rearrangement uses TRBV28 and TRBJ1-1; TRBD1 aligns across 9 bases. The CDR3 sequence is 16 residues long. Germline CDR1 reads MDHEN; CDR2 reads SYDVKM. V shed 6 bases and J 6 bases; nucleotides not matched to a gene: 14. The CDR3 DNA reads TGTGCCAGCAGCTATCGTACTCCGGGACAGGGCTCTGAAGCTTTCTTT. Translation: CASSYRTPGQGSEAFF.

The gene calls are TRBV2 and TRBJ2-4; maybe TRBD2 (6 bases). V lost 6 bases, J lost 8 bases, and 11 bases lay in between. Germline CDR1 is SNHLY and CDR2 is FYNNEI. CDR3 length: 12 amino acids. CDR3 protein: CASREGVDIQYF. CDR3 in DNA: TGTGCCAGCAGGGAGGGCGTAGACATTCAGTACTTC.